This TCR beta chain was profiled in a study of shared clonotypes between healthy human individuals. V was trimmed by 0 bases and J by 6 bases, leaving 9 bases between them. Germline V gene data show CDR1 as SGHRS and CDR2 as YFSETQ. The CDR3 contains 13 residues. TCRdb's table, derived via immunoSEQ multiplex PCR, lists solely in-frame clones and lacks some. The table includes about half a million clones, around 80% detected once. Sequencing was carried out using PBMCs. The receptor comes from a woman aged 40 to 50 in good health. Some clones in this sample may be carry-over from other donors' samples. The J gene is TRBJ1-2, the V gene TRBV5-1, with D hard to call. The CDR3 nucleotides read TGCGCCAGCAGCTTGGCCCTAGGTGATGGCTACACCTTC. Its translation: CASSLALGDGYTF.